This T cell receptor beta chain was sequenced during a study of response to subunit inactivated influenza vaccine. General observations from the study: That few new T cells are recruited by each seasonal influenza vaccination was the authors' suggestion.

TCRdb ran MiXCR on the RT-PCR reads and lists one entry per CDR3 protein. Of roughly 760,000 distinct CDR3 sequences in the sample, approximately 22% were seen once. On this clonotype itself: Its antigen is undetermined.

The sequenced sample was PBMCs from blood, obtained around 5 days after vaccination. The sequence was collected from a man aged 45-65 years who received an inactivated influenza vaccine.

CDR3 bases: TGTGCCAGCAGTCCTCAGGTCCCTGGGGCCAACGTCCTGACTTTC. It codes for CASSPQVPGANVLTF. The chain is built from TRBV12-3 or TRBV12-4 and TRBJ2-6; D gene uncertain. The ends were cut back, 5 bases at V and 2 bases at J, with 10 bases in the middle. This CDR3 comprises 15 residues.